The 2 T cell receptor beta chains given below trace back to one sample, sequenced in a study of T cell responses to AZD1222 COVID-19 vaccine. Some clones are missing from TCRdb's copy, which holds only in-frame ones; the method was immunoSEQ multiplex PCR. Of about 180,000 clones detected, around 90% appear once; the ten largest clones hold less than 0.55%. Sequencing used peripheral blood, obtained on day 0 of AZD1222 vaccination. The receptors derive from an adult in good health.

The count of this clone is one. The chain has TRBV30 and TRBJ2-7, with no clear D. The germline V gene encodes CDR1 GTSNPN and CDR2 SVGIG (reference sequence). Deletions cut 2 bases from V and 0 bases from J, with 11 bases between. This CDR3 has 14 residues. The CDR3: CAWSPPWSSYEQYF. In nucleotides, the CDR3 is TGTGCCTGGAGTCCCCCATGGAGCTCCTACGAGCAGTACTTC.

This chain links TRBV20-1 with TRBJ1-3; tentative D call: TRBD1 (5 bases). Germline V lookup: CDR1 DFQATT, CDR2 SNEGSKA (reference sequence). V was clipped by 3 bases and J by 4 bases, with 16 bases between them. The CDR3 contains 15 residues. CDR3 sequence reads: CSASRRQGIGNTIYF. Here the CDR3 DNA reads TGCAGTGCTAGTCGGAGGCAGGGTATAGGAAACACCATATATTTT.